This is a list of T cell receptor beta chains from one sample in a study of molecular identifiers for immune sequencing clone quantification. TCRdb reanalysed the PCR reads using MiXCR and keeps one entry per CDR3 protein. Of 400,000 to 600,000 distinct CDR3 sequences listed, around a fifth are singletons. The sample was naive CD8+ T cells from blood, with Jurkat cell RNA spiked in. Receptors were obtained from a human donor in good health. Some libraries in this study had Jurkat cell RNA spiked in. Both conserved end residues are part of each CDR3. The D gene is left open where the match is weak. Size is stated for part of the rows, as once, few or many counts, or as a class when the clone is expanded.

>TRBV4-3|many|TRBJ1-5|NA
TGCGCCAGCAGCCAACATCATGGACAGCCCCAGCATTTT
CASSQHHGQPQHF
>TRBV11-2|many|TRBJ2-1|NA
TGTGCCAGCAGCTTAATCGTCGGAGCGATATACAATGAGCAGTTCTTC
CASSLIVGAIYNEQFF
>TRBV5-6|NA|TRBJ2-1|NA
TGTGCCAGCAGCTTATCGTGGACGACGGGGCAGGAGCAGTTCTTC
CASSLSWTTGQEQFF
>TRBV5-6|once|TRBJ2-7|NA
TGTGCCAGCAGCTCCGGGATAGGATTTTACGAGCAGTACTTC
CASSSGIGFYEQYF
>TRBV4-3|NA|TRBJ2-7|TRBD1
TGCGCCAGCAGCCAATACAGACAGGGATATGCCTACGAGCAGTACTTC
CASSQYRQGYAYEQYF
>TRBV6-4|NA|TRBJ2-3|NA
TGTGCCAGCAGGACTTTTGCGGGACTCACAGATACGCAGTATTTT
CASRTFAGLTDTQYF
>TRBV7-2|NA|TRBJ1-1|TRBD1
TGTGCCAGCAGCCGATATCGTCACGGGACAGGGGCAACTGAAACTTTCTTT
CASSRYRHGTGATETFF
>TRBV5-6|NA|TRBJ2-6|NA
TGTGCCAGCAGCTTGGACACGTACTCTGGGGCCAACGTCCTGACTTTC
CASSLDTYSGANVLTF
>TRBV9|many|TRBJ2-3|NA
TGTGCCAGCAGCGGTGGGTTAACCCACACAGATACGCAGTATTTT
CASSGGLTHTDTQYF
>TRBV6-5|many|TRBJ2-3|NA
TGTGCCAGCAGTTACTCGAATTATATAGATACGCAGTATTTT
CASSYSNYIDTQYF
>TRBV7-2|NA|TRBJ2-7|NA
TGTGCCAGCAGCTGGGACGGTCTCGCCGAGCAGTACTTC
CASSWDGLAEQYF
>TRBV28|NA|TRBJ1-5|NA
TGTGCCAGCAGTTTAGTCGGGGGATACAATCAGCCCCAGCATTTT
CASSLVGGYNQPQHF
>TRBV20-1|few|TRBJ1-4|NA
TGCAGTGCTAGAGAGTGGGGGGCTAATGAAAAACTGTTTTTT
CSAREWGANEKLFF
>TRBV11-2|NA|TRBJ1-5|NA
TGTGCCAGCAGCTTAGATACGGGGTACGGTCAGCCCCAGCATTTT
CASSLDTGYGQPQHF
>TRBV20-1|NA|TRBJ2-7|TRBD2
TGCAGTGCTAGAGATTATCAGAGCGGGACCTACGAGCAGTACTTC
CSARDYQSGTYEQYF
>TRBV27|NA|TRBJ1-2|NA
TGTGCCAGCGGAACTCTGAGGGGCCTAGGTGGATCTAACTATGGCTTCACCTTC
CASGTLRGLGGSNYGFTF
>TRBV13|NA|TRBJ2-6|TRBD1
TGTGCCGGCAGCTTAGGGACAGGCAATTCTGGGGCCAACGTCCTGACTTTC
CAGSLGTGNSGANVLTF
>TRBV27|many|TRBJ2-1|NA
TGTGCCAGCAGCGAAAACAATGAGCAGTTCTTC
CASSENNEQFF
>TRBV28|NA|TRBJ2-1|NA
TGTGCCAGCAGTCTCCGCCCCCTACAGAGCTCCTACAATGAGCAGTTCTTC
CASSLRPLQSSYNEQFF
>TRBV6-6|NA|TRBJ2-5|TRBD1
TGTGCCAGCAGCACGGACAGGGGGTGGGAGACCCAGTACTTC
CASSTDRGWETQYF
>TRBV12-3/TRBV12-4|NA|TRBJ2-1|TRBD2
TGTGCCACCGGACTAGCGGGAGGCAATGAGCAGTTCTTC
CATGLAGGNEQFF
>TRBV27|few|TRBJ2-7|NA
TGTGCCAGCAGTTTAGCTTTGGCAGCTACCTACGAGCAGTACTTC
CASSLALAATYEQYF
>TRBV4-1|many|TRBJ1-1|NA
TGCGCCAGCAGCCCCCCTTCGTTCGGGACTGAAGCTTTCTTT
CASSPPSFGTEAFF
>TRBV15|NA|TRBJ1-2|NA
TGTGCCACCAGCAGGGGCTTGGGGGGAGGTGGCTACACCTTC
CATSRGLGGGGYTF
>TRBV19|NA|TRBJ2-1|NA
TGTGCCAGTAGTGGCGGGAACTACAATGAGCAGTTCTTC
CASSGGNYNEQFF
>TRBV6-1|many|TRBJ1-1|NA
TGTGCCAGCAGTGAAGGTCGAGGGGAAGCTTTCTTT
CASSEGRGEAFF
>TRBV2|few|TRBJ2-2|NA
TGTGCCAGCAGTGAAGCGGGGGTTCACACCGGGGAGCTGTTTTTT
CASSEAGVHTGELFF
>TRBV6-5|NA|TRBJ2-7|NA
TGTGCCAGCAGTTACAGGGGCCGGGGCTCCTACGAGCAGTACTTC
CASSYRGRGSYEQYF
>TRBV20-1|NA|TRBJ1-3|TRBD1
TGCAGTGCTAGATCGGACAGGGGGCGCTTCGGAAACACCATATATTTT
CSARSDRGRFGNTIYF
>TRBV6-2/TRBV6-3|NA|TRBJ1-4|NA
TGTGCCAGCAGTCCCTCTGAAGGTCTGGAACTGTTTTTT
CASSPSEGLELFF
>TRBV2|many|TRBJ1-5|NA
TGTGCCAGCAGTTATAAAGAGGGCCAGCCCCAGCATTTT
CASSYKEGQPQHF
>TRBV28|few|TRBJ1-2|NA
TGTGCCAGCGCCGGGTGGGCCTATGGCTACACCTTC
CASAGWAYGYTF
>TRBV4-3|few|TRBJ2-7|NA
TGCGCCAGCAGCCAAGATCGCACTAGCCAAACCTACGAGCAGTACTTC
CASSQDRTSQTYEQYF
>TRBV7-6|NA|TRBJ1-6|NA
TGTGCCGGCAGCTTAGGGGATGGACGGAGCTCCTATAATTCACCCCTCCACTTT
CAGSLGDGRSSYNSPLHF
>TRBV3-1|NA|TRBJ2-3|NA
TGTGCCAGCAGCCTACTAGCCATGAGCACAGATACGCAGTATTTT
CASSLLAMSTDTQYF
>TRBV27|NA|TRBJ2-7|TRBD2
TGTGCCAGCAGTTTATCCGCTAGCGGGAGCTACGAGCAGTACTTC
CASSLSASGSYEQYF
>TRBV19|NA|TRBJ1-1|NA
TGTGCCAGTGAAAGTCCGGGATGCAGTAACACTGAAGCTTTCTTT
CASESPGCSNTEAFF
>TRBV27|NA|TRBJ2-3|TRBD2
TGTGCCAGCGGCAAATCGTGGACTAGCGGAAGCACAGATACGCAGTATTTT
CASGKSWTSGSTDTQYF
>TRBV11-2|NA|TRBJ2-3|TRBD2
TGTGCCAGCAAGGGCTCCTGGGGAACTAGCGGCAACACAGATACGCAGTATTTT
CASKGSWGTSGNTDTQYF
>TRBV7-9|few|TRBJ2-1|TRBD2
TGTGCCAGCAGCTTAAGCGGACTAGCCCATGAGCAGTTCTTC
CASSLSGLAHEQFF
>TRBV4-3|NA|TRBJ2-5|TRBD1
TGCGCCAGCGGCCATGGGACAGGGTACCAAGAGACCCAGTACTTC
CASGHGTGYQETQYF
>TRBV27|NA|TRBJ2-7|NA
TGTGCCAGCAGCCTTCGGGCGGGAAGAATCAACGAGCAGTACTTC
CASSLRAGRINEQYF
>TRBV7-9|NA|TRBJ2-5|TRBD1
TGTGCCAGCAGCTCACCGACAGGGCAGGGCATAGAGACCCAGTACTTC
CASSSPTGQGIETQYF
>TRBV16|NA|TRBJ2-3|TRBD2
TGTGCCAGCAGCCAATTCAAAGCGGGAGACTTAAATACGCAGTATTTT
CASSQFKAGDLNTQYF
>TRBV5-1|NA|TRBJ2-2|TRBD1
TGCGCCAGCAGAACGGACAGGCCGAACACCGGGGAGCTGTTTTTT
CASRTDRPNTGELFF
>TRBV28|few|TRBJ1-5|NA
TGTGCCAGCAGTTTAGCCGGGGGGGCCACCAATCAGCCCCAGCATTTT
CASSLAGGATNQPQHF
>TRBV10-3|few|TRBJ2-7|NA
TGTGCCATCAGTGACTCACCCGCTAGCTCCTACGAGCAGTACTTC
CAISDSPASSYEQYF
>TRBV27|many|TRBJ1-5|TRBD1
TGTGCCAGCAGTCAGACGGGACAGGGGAGACAGCCCCAGCATTTT
CASSQTGQGRQPQHF
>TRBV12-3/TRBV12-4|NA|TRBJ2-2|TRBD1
TGTGCCAGCAGGACACCGGGACAGGGGGCGGTTGGGGAGCTGTTTTTT
CASRTPGQGAVGELFF
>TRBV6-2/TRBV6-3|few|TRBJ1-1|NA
TGTGCCAGCACCTCGCAGGGAAACACTGAAGCTTTCTTT
CASTSQGNTEAFF
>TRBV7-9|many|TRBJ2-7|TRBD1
TGTGCCAGCAGCTATGGGACAGGGAACCCCTACGAGCAGTACTTC
CASSYGTGNPYEQYF
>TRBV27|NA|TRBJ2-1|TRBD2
TGTGCCAGCAGTCGACAGTCGGGGGGCTACAATGAGCAGTTCTTC
CASSRQSGGYNEQFF
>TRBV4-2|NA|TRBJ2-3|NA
TGTGCCAGCAGCCAAGACGCCAATACCGTTGAGGATACGCAGTATTTT
CASSQDANTVEDTQYF
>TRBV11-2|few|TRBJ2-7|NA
TGTGCCAGCAGCTTAGTTGCACAGTTCTACGAGCAGTACTTC
CASSLVAQFYEQYF
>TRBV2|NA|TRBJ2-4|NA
TGTGCCAGCAGTGAAGCCTTTGGCAAAAACATTCAGTACTTC
CASSEAFGKNIQYF